The 3 T cell receptor beta chains presented below share a single source sample, sequenced in a study of control samples from healthy donors and cancer patients. Assay: immunoSEQ multiplex PCR; the TCRdb copy retains only in-frame clones and omits some. The sample lists roughly 99,000 clones; approximately 78% were seen once. The material sequenced was blood. The receptors here all came from a man aged 60 to 69 in good health.

The chain joins TRBV7-3 to TRBJ2-6; maybe TRBD1 (5 bases). Trimming pared 5 bases from V and 1 base from J, leaving 12 bases between. Looked up from germline, CDR1 is SGHTA and CDR2 is FQGTGA. This CDR3 contains 16 residues. CDR3 region: CASSPNPGSGANVLTF. The CDR3 nucleotides are TGTGCCAGCAGCCCTAACCCAGGGTCTGGGGCCAACGTCCTGACTTTC.

This chain links TRBV2 with TRBJ2-4; 7 nucleotides agree with TRBD1. This CDR3 spans 13 amino acids. The germline gives CDR1 SNHLY, CDR2 FYNNEI. Trimming took 6 bases from V and 6 from J; bases not matched to a gene: 5. CDR3 protein: CASSADRRNIQYF. The CDR3 region has the DNA TGTGCCAGCAGCGCGGACAGGAGAAACATTCAGTACTTC.

This sequence joins TRBV28 and TRBJ1-2; D not certain. V was shortened by 2 bases and J by 8 bases, with 15 bases between the two germline ends. This CDR3 region has 14 residues. Germline CDR1 is MDHEN and CDR2 is SYDVKM. The CDR3 sequence is CASSLPTGPGGYTF. CDR3 DNA sequence: TGTGCCAGCAGTTTACCAACGGGCCCTGGGGGCTACACCTTC.